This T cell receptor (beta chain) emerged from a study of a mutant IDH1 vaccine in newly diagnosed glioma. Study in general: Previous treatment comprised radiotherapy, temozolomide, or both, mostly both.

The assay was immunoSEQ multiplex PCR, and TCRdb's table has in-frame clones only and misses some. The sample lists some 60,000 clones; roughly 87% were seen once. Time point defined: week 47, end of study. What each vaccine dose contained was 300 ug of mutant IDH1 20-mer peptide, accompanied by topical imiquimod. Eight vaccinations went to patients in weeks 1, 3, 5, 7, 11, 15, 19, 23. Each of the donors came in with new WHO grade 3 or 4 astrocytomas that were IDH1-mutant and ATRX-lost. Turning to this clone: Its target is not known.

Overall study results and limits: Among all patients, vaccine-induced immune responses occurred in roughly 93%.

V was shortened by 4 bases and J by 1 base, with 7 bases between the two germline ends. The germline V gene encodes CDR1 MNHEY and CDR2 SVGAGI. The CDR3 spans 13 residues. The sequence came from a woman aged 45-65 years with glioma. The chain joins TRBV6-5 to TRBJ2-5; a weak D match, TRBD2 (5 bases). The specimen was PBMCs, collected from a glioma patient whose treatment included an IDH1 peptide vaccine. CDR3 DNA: TGTGCCAGCAGTTGGACTTCCCAAGAGACCCAGTACTTC. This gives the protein CASSWTSQETQYF.